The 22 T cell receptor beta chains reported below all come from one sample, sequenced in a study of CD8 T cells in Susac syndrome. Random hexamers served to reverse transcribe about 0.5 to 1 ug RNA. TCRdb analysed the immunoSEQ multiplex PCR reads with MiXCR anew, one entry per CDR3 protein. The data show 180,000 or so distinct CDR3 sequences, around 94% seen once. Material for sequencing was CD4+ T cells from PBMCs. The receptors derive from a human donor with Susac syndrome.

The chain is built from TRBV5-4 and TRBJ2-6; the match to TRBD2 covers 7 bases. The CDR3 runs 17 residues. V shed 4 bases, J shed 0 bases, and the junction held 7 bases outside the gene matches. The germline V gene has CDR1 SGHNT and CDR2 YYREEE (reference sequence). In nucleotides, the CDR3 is TGTGCCAGCAGCCGGGAGGAGGGAAGCTCTGGGGCCAACGTCCTGACTTTC. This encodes CASSREEGSSGANVLTF.

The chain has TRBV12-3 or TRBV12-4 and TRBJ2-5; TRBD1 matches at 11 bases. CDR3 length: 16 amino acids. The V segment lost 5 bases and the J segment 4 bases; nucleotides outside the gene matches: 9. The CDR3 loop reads CASSPPGQGVRETQYF. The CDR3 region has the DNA TGTGCCAGCAGTCCCCCGGGACAGGGGGTCCGAGAGACCCAGTACTTC.

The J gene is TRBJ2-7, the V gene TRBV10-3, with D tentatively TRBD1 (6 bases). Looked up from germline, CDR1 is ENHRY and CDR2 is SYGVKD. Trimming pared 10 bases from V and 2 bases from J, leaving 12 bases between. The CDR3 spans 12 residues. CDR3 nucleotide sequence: TGTGCCACCACGACAGGAACCTACGAGCAGTACTTC. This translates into CATTTGTYEQYF.

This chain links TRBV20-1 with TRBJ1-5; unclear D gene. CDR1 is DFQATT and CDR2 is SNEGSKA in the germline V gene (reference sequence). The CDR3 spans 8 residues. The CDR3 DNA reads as TGCGGCCTGGGGCCCCAGCATTTT. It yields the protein CGLGPQHF.

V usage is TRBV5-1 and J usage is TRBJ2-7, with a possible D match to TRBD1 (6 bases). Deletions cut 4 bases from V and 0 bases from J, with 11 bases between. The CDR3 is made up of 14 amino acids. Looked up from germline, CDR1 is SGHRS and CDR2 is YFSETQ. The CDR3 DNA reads TGCGCCAGCAGCATACGACAGGACTCCTACGAGCAGTACTTC. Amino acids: CASSIRQDSYEQYF.

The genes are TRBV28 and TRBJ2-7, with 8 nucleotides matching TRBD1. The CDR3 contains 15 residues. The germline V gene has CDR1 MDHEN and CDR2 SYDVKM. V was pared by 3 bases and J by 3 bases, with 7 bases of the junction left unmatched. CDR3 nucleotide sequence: TGTGCCAGCAGTTTTAGCGGACAGGGAAACTACGAGCAGTACTTC. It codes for CASSFSGQGNYEQYF.

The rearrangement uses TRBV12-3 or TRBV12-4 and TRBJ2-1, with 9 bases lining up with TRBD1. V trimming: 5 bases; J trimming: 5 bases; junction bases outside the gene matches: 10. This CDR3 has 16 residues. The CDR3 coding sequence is TGTGCCAGCAGTCCTACTCCGGGACAGGGTAACAATGAGCAGTTCTTC. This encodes CASSPTPGQGNNEQFF.

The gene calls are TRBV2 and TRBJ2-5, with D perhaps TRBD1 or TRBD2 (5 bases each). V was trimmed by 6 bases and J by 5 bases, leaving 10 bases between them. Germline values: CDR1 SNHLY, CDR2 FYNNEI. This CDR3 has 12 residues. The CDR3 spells CASRWDVETQYF. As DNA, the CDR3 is TGTGCCAGCAGATGGGACGTCGAGACCCAGTACTTC.

CDR3 residues: CASSAGRDVEQYF. CDR3 bases: TGTGCCAGCTCAGCGGGCCGAGACGTCGAGCAGTACTTC. V gene TRBV18 combines with J gene TRBJ2-7; a weak D match, TRBD2 (5 bases). CDR3 size: 13 residues. Germline V gene sequence: CDR1 KGHSH, CDR2 LQKENI. V gave up 5 bases and J gave up 6 bases, with 14 bases separating them.

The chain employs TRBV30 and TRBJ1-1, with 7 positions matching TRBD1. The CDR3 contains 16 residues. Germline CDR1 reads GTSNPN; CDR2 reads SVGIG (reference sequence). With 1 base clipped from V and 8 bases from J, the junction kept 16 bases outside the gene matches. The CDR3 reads CAWSGPRQGRGLEAFF. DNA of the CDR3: TGTGCCTGGAGTGGCCCTCGACAGGGAAGGGGTTTGGAAGCTTTCTTT. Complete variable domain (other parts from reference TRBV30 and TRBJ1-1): SQTIHQWPATLVQPVGSPLSLECTVEGTSNPNLYWYRQAAGRGLQLLFYSVGIGQISSEVPQNLSASRPQDRQFILSSKKLLLSDSGFYLCAWSGPRQGRGLEAFFGQGTRLTVV.

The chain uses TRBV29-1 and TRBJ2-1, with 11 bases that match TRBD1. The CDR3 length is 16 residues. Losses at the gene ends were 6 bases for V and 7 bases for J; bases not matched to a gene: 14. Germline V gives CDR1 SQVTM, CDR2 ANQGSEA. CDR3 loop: CSVPTRTGGVGNEQFF. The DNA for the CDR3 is TGCAGCGTCCCAACTCGGACAGGGGGCGTGGGAAATGAGCAGTTCTTC.

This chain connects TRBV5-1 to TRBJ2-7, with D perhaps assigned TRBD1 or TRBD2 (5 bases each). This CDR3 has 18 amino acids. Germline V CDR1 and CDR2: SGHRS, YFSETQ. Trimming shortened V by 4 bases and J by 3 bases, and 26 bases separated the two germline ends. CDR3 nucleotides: TGCGCCAGCAGCCACTCATGGCCTGGGGGAAAATTAAGCTACGAGCAGTACTTC. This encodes CASSHSWPGGKLSYEQYF.

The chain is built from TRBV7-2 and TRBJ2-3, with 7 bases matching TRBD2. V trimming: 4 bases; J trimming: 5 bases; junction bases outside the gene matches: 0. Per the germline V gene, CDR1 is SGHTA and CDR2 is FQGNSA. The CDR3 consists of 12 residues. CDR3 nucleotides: TGTGCCAGCAGCTCTAGCGGAGATACGCAGTATTTT. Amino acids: CASSSSGDTQYF.

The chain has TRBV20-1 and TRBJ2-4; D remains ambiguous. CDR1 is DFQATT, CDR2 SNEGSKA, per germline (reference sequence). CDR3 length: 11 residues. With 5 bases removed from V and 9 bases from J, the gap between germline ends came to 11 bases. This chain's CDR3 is CSAPSASIQYF. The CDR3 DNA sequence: TGCAGTGCTCCTTCGGCGAGCATTCAGTACTTC.

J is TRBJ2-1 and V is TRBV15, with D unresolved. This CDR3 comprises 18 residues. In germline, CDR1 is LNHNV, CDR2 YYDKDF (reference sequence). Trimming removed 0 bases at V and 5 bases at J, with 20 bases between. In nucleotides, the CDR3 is TGTGCCACCAGCAGAGATCTCATGGGCTCCATCTTCAACAATGAGCAGTTCTTC. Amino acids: CATSRDLMGSIFNNEQFF.

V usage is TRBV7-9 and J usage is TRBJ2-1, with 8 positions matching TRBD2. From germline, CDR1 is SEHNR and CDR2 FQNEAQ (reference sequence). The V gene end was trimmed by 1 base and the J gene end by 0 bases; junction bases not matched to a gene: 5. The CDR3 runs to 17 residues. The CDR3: CASSLEMSGGSYNEQFF. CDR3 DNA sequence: TGTGCCAGCAGCTTAGAAATGAGCGGGGGCTCCTACAATGAGCAGTTCTTC.

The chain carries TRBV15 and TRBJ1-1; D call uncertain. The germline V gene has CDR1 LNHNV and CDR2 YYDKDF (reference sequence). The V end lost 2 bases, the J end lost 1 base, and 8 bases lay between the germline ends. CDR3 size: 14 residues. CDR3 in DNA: TGTGCCACCAGCAGACGGACGGGGAACACTGAAGCTTTCTTT. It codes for CATSRRTGNTEAFF. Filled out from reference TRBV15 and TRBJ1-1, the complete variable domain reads DAMVIQNPRYQVTQFGKPVTLSCSQTLNHNVMYWYQQKSSQAPKLLFHYYDKDFNNEADTPDNFQSRRPNTSFCFLDIRSPGLGDTAMYLCATSRRTGNTEAFFGQGTRLTVV.

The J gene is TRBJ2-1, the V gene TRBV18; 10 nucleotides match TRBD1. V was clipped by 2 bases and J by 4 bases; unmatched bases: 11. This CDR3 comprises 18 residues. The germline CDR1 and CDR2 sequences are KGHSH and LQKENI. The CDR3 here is CASSPRAFRTGGYNEQFF. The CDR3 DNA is TGTGCCAGCTCACCAAGAGCGTTCCGGACAGGGGGGTACAATGAGCAGTTCTTC. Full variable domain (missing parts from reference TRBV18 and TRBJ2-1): NAGVMQNPRHLVRRRGQEARLRCSPMKGHSHVYWYRQLPEEGLKFMVYLQKENIIDESGMPKERFSAEFPKEGPSILRIQQVVRGDSAAYFCASSPRAFRTGGYNEQFFGPGTRLTVL.

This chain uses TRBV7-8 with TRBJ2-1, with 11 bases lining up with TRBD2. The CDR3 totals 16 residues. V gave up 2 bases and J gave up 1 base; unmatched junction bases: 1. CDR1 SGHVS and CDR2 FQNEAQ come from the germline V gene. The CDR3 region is CASSLRLAGSYNEQFF. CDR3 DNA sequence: TGTGCCAGCAGCTTACGACTAGCGGGATCCTACAATGAGCAGTTCTTC. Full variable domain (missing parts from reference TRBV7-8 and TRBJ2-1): GAGVSQSPRYKVAKRGQDVALRCDPISGHVSLFWYQQALGQGPEFLTYFQNEAQLDKSGLPSDRFFAERPEGSVSTLKIQRTQQEDSAVYLCASSLRLAGSYNEQFFGPGTRLTVL.

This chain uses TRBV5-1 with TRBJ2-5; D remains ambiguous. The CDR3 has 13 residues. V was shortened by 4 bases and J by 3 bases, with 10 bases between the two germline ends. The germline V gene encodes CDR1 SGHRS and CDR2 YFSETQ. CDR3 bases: TGCGCCAGCAGCCGCGAACCCGAAGAGACCCAGTACTTC. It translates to CASSREPEETQYF.

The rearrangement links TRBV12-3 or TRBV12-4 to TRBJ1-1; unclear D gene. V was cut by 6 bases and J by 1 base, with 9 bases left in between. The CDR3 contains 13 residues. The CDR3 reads CASRKTRNTEAFF. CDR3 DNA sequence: TGTGCCAGCAGGAAGACTCGGAACACTGAAGCTTTCTTT.

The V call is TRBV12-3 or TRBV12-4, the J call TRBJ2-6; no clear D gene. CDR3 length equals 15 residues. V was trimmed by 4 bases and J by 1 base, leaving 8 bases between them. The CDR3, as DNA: TGTGCCAGCAGTTCCGAGTCTTCTGGGGCCAACGTCCTGACTTTC. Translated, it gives CASSSESSGANVLTF.